A selection of T cell receptor beta chains follows, all from one sample in a study of technical replicates of blood from several donors. Measured with immunoSEQ multiplex PCR; TCRdb has only the in-frame clones, and not every one. The sample consists of some 62,000 clones, 70% to 90% of them appearing once. The source material was PBMCs. Receptors were obtained from a human donor in good health. Some clones in this sample may be carry-over from other donors' samples. The CDR3 runs from the conserved cysteine through the conserved F or W. The D gene is left open where the match is weak. For some rows the clone size is stated as once, few or many, or as a class when expanded; others skip it.

cdr3_aa	cdr3_nt	d_call	clone_size	v_call	j_call
CASSLQPGERYGYTF	TGTGCCAGCAGCTTACAGCCAGGGGAGAGGTATGGCTACACCTTC	NA	NA	TRBV7-2	TRBJ1-2
CASSEGTGGKDTEAFF	TGTGCCAGCAGTGAAGGTACAGGGGGCAAGGACACTGAAGCTTTCTTT	TRBD1	NA	TRBV25-1	TRBJ1-1
CASSSSRGFYGYTF	TGTGCCAGCAGCTCCTCCCGAGGGTTCTATGGCTACACCTTC	NA	NA	TRBV7-2	TRBJ1-2
CASSLERGSNNEQFF	TGTGCCAGCAGCTTAGAACGGGGATCCAACAATGAGCAGTTCTTC	NA	NA	TRBV7-8	TRBJ2-1
CASSRQGEGRGLGTDTQYF	TGCGCCAGCAGCCGTCAAGGGGAGGGGCGGGGGCTCGGCACAGATACGCAGTATTTT	NA	NA	TRBV4-1	TRBJ2-3
CASREREGFGEQFF	TGTGCCAGCAGGGAGCGGGAGGGGTTCGGTGAGCAGTTCTTC	TRBD2	NA	TRBV6-6	TRBJ2-1
CASSLESASGSEQYF	TGTGCCAGCAGCTTGGAGTCCGCTAGCGGGAGCGAGCAGTACTTC	TRBD2	NA	TRBV5-6	TRBJ2-7
CASSLAVGGSGNTIYF	TGCGCCAGCAGCTTGGCGGTCGGGGGAAGTGGAAACACCATATATTTT	NA	NA	TRBV5-1	TRBJ1-3
CASSERWQGATDTQYF	TGTGCCAGCAGTGAAAGGTGGCAGGGGGCCACAGATACGCAGTATTTT	TRBD1	NA	TRBV6-1	TRBJ2-3
CASSHQQGGNTEAFF	TGTGCCAGCAGCCACCAACAGGGTGGTAACACTGAAGCTTTCTTT	NA	NA	TRBV5-4	TRBJ1-1
CASSVKSGGRGETQYF	TGTGCCAGCAGCGTAAAAAGCGGGGGGAGGGGAGAGACCCAGTACTTC	TRBD2	once	TRBV9	TRBJ2-5
CASSLGFSTGSGNTIYF	TGTGCCAGCAGCTTAGGTTTCTCAACCGGCTCTGGAAACACCATATATTTT	NA	NA	TRBV7-2	TRBJ1-3
CSVVTGDGLREQYF	TGCAGCGTCGTAACAGGCGATGGACTACGAGAGCAGTACTTC	NA	NA	TRBV29-1	TRBJ2-7
CASSVVGRGSTQYF	TGTGCCAGCAGCGTAGTCGGCAGGGGGTCGACCCAGTACTTC	TRBD1	NA	TRBV9	TRBJ2-5
CASSPFRDSSYEQYF	TGTGCCAGCAGCCCCTTCAGGGATAGCTCCTACGAGCAGTACTTC	NA	NA	TRBV7-9	TRBJ2-7
CASSPPVVQGVRGGLKDEQFF	TGTGCCAGCAGTCCGCCCGTTGTTCAGGGGGTAAGAGGGGGCCTAAAGGATGAGCAGTTCTTC	TRBD1	few	TRBV28	TRBJ2-1
CASSVNEGGYTF	TGCGCCAGCAGCGTGAACGAGGGCGGCTACACCTTC	NA	NA	TRBV5-1	TRBJ1-2
CASSGQGTGNTEAFF	TGTGCCAGCAGTGGACAGGGTACAGGGAACACTGAAGCTTTCTTT	TRBD1	NA	TRBV27	TRBJ1-1
CASSPFRVSNYGYTF	TGTGCCAGCAGCCCTTTCAGGGTTTCTAACTATGGCTACACCTTC	NA	NA	TRBV7-9	TRBJ1-2
CASSREGQNYEQYF	TGTGCCAGCTCCCGTGAGGGACAGAACTACGAGCAGTACTTC	TRBD1	NA	TRBV18	TRBJ2-7
CASSQGLVRQETQYF	TGTGCCAGCAGCCAAGGACTAGTTCGGCAAGAGACCCAGTACTTC	NA	NA	TRBV14	TRBJ2-5
CASSLAGVGTGELFF	TGCGCCAGCAGCTTGGCAGGGGTAGGCACCGGGGAGCTGTTTTTT	NA	NA	TRBV5-1	TRBJ2-2
CASSPRAGQETQYF	TGTGCCAGCAGCCCCAGGGCAGGCCAAGAGACCCAGTACTTC	NA	NA	TRBV7-2	TRBJ2-5
CSVGGHRTGAEPNGYTF	TGCAGCGTTGGGGGGCACAGGACAGGGGCCGAACCCAATGGCTACACCTTC	TRBD1	NA	TRBV29-1	TRBJ1-2
CASSFRNTEAFF	TGTGCCAGCAGCTTCCGGAACACTGAAGCTTTCTTT	NA	NA	TRBV11-2	TRBJ1-1
CAWSVNSGQYF	TGTGCCTGGAGTGTAAATTCCGGGCAGTACTTC	NA	few	TRBV30	TRBJ2-7
CASSRLPGLAGGTQYF	TGTGCCAGCAGCCGCCTCCCCGGACTAGCGGGGGGAACGCAGTATTTT	TRBD2	NA	TRBV5-6	TRBJ2-3
CASNPENTEAFF	TGTGCCAGCAATCCAGAAAACACTGAAGCTTTCTTT	NA	NA	TRBV6-6	TRBJ1-1
CASSPGTGGFGELFF	TGTGCCAGCAGCCCCGGGACAGGGGGCTTCGGGGAGCTGTTTTTT	TRBD1	NA	TRBV5-5	TRBJ2-2
CASSGLGTSGYYEQYF	TGTGCCAGCAGCGGGCTCGGGACTAGCGGATACTACGAGCAGTACTTC	TRBD2	NA	TRBV9	TRBJ2-7
CASSAGTSGGIGETQYF	TGTGCCAGCAGCGCCGGGACTAGCGGAGGGATAGGGGAGACCCAGTACTTC	TRBD2	once	TRBV9	TRBJ2-5
CASSLAGQPYGYTF	TGTGCCAGCAGCTTGGCAGGGCAACCCTATGGCTACACCTTC	NA	NA	TRBV11-1	TRBJ1-2
CASSVTSGSAYEQYF	TGTGCCAGTAGTGTAACTAGCGGGAGTGCCTACGAGCAGTACTTC	TRBD2	NA	TRBV19	TRBJ2-7
CASSEQRGETQYF	TGTGCCAGCAGTGAACAGCGAGGGGAGACCCAGTACTTC	NA	NA	TRBV6-4	TRBJ2-5
CAWTPQENTIYF	TGTGCCTGGACCCCACAGGAAAACACCATATATTTT	NA	NA	TRBV30	TRBJ1-3
CASTLTGTVDGYTF	TGTGCCAGCACCCTGACCGGGACTGTAGATGGCTACACCTTC	NA	NA	TRBV7-2	TRBJ1-2
CASSLAGGYTEAFF	TGCGCCAGCAGCTTGGCGGGGGGGTACACTGAAGCTTTCTTT	NA	medium-sized	TRBV5-1	TRBJ1-1
CAWMDRVVYEQYF	TGTGCCTGGATGGACAGGGTGGTCTACGAGCAGTACTTC	TRBD1	NA	TRBV30	TRBJ2-7
CASSQARGETQYF	TGCGCCAGCAGCCAAGCACGGGGAGAGACCCAGTACTTC	NA	NA	TRBV4-1	TRBJ2-5
CASSENRGQYGYTF	TGTGCCAGCAGTGAAAACAGGGGCCAGTATGGCTACACCTTC	TRBD1	NA	TRBV2	TRBJ1-2